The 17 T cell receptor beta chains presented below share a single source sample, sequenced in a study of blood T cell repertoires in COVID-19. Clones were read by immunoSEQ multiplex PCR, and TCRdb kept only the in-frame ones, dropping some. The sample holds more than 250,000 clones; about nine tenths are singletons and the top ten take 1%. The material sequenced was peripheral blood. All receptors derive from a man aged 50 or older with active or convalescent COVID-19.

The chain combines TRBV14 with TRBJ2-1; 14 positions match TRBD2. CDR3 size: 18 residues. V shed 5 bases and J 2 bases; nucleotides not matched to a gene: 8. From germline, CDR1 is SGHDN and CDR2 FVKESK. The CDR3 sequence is CASSKRGLAGAPYNEQFF. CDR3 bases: TGTGCCAGCAGCAAACGGGGACTAGCGGGGGCCCCCTACAATGAGCAGTTCTTC.

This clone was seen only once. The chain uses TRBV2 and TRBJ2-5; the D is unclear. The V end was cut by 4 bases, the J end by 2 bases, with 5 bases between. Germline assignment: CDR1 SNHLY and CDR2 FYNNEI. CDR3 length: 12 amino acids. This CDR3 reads CASSGGQETQYF. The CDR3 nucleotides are TGTGCCAGCAGTGGAGGACAAGAGACCCAGTACTTC. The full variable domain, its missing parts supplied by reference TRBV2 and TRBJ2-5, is EPEVTQTPSHQVTQMGQEVILRCVPISNHLYFYWYRQILGQKVEFLVSFYNNEISEKSEIFDDQFSVERPDGSNFTLKIRSTKLEDSAMYFCASSGGQETQYFGPGTRLLVL.

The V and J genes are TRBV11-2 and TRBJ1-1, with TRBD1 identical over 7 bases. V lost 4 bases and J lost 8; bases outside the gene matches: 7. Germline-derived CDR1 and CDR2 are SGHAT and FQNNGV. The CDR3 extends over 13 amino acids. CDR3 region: CASSSSLDREAFF. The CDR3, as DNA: TGTGCCAGCAGCTCCTCCTTGGACAGGGAAGCTTTCTTT.

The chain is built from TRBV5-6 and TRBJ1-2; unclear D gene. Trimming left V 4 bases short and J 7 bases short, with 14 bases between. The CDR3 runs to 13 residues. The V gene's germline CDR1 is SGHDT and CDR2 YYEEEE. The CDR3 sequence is CASSPPNPVGYTF. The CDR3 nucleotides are TGTGCCAGCAGCCCCCCGAATCCGGTTGGCTACACCTTC.

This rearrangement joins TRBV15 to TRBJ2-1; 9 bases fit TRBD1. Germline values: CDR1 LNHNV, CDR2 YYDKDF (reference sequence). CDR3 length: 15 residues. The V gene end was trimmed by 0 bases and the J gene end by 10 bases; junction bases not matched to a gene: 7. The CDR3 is CATSRENTGGREQFF. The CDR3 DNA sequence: TGTGCCACCAGCAGAGAAAATACAGGGGGCCGCGAGCAGTTCTTC.

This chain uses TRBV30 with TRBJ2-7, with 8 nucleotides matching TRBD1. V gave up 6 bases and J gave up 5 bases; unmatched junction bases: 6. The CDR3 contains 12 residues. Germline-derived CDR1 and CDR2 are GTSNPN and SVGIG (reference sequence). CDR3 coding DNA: TGTGCCTGTCGGACAGGGAGTCACGAGCAGTACTTC. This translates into CACRTGSHEQYF.

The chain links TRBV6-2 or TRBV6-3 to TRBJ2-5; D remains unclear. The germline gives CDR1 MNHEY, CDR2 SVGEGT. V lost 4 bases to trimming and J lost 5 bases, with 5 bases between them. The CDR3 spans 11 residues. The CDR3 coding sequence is TGTGCCAGCAGTTTTCTGGAGACCCAGTACTTC. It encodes CASSFLETQYF.

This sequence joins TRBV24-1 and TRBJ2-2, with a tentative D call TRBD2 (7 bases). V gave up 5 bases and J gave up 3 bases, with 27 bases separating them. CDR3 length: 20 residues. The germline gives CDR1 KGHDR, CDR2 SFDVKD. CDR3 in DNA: TGTGCCACCAGTGGACCAGTGGGGGCTAGCGGCATTGGGGACACCGGGGAGCTGTTTTTT. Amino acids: CATSGPVGASGIGDTGELFF.

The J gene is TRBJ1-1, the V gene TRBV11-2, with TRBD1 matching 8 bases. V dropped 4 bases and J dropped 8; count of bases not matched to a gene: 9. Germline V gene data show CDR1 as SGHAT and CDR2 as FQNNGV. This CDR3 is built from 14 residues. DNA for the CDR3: TGTGCCAGCAGCTCCCAACCAGGGGGCGAGGAAGCTTTCTTT. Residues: CASSSQPGGEEAFF. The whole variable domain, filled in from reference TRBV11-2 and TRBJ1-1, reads EAGVAQSPRYKIIEKRQSVAFWCNPISGHATLYWYQQILGQGPKLLIQFQNNGVVDDSQLPKDRFSAERLKGVDSTLKIQPAKLEDSAVYLCASSSQPGGEEAFFGQGTRLTVV.

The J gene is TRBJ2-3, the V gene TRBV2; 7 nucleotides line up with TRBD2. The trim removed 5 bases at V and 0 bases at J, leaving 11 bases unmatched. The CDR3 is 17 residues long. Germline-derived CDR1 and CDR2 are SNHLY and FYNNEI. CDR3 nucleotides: TGTGCCAGCAGTTGGGGCCCCCTAGCGGCCAGCACAGATACGCAGTATTTT. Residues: CASSWGPLAASTDTQYF.

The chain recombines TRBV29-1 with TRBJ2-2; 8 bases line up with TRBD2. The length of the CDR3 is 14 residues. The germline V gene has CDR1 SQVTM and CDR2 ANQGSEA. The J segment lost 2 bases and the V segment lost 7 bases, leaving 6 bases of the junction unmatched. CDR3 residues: CSAGTRVNTGELFF. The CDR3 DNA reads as TGCAGCGCCGGGACTAGGGTAAACACCGGGGAGCTGTTTTTT.

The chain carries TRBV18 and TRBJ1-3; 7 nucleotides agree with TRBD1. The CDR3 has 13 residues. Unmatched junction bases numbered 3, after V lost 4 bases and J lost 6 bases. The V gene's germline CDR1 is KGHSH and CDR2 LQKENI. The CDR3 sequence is CASSQGAENTIYF. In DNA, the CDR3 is TGTGCCAGCTCACAGGGGGCTGAAAACACCATATATTTT. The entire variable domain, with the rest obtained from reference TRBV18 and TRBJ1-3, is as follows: NAGVMQNPRHLVRRRGQEARLRCSPMKGHSHVYWYRQLPEEGLKFMVYLQKENIIDESGMPKERFSAEFPKEGPSILRIQQVVRGDSAAYFCASSQGAENTIYFGEGSWLTVV.

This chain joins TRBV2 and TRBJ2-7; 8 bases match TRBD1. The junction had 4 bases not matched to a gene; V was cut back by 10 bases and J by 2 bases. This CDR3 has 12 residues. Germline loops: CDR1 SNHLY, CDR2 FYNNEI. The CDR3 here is CATRQGPYEQYF. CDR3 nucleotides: TGTGCCACGCGACAGGGGCCCTACGAGCAGTACTTC.

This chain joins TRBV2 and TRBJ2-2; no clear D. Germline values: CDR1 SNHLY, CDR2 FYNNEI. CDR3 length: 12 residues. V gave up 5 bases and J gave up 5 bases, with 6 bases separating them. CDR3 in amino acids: CASSLYTGELFF. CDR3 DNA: TGTGCCAGCAGTCTGTATACCGGGGAGCTGTTTTTT.

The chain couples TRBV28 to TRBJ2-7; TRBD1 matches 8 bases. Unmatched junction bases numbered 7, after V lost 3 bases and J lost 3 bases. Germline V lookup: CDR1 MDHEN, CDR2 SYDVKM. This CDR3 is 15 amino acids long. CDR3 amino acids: CASSLTGALGYEQYF. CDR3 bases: TGTGCCAGCAGTTTGACAGGGGCCCTTGGCTACGAGCAGTACTTC.

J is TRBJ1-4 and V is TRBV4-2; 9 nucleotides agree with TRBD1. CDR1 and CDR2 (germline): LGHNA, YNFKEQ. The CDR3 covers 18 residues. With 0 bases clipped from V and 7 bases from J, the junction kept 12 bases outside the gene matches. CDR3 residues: CASSQETPGQGRGEKLFF. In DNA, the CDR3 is TGTGCCAGCAGCCAAGAAACACCGGGACAGGGAAGGGGTGAAAAACTGTTTTTT.

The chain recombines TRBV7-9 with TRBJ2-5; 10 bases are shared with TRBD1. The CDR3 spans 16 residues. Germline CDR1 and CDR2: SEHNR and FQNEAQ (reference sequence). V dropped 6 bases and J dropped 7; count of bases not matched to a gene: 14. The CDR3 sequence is CASSHTLGQGYGTQYF. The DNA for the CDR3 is TGTGCCAGCAGTCATACCTTGGGACAGGGGTACGGGACCCAGTACTTC. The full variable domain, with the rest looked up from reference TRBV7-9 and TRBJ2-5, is DTGVSQNPRHKITKRGQNVTFRCDPISEHNRLYWYRQTLGQGPEFLTYFQNEAQLEKSRLLSDRFSAERPKGSFSTLEIQRTEQGDSAMYLCASSHTLGQGYGTQYFGPGTRLLVL.